The next 20 T cell receptor beta chains were all read from a single sample in a study of blood T cell repertoires in COVID-19. The protocol was immunoSEQ multiplex PCR, while the TCRdb copy is restricted to in-frame clones and leaves out a portion. This sample carries 300,000 to 400,000 clones, approximately 83% of them seen once, and the ten largest clones take approximately 4.6%. The sample consisted of PBMCs or T cells enriched from blood (not recorded which). These receptors all come from a woman between 40 and 50 years old with acute COVID-19.

The table lists this clone with a count of one. DNA for the CDR3: TGTGCCAGCACCACCCATAGCCTGGAGGAAAAACTGTTTTTT. It yields the protein CASTTHSLEEKLFF. This rearrangement joins TRBV28 to TRBJ1-4; D is ambiguous. Per the germline V gene, CDR1 is MDHEN and CDR2 is SYDVKM. The CDR3 loop spans 14 amino acids. V shed 7 bases and J shed 8 bases, with 17 bases lying between them.

The chain combines TRBV7-9 with TRBJ2-1; 8 nucleotides match TRBD2. This CDR3 region has 15 residues. Trimming removed 4 bases from V and 15 bases from J; junction bases left unmatched: 17. The germline V gene encodes CDR1 SEHNR and CDR2 FQNEAQ (reference sequence). The CDR3: CASSSKREPRDSRFF. CDR3 coding DNA: TGTGCCAGCAGCTCGAAGCGGGAGCCCCGCGACAGCAGGTTCTTC.

This clone appeared a few times. The chain couples TRBV2 to TRBJ1-1, with a weak D call TRBD1 (5 bases). Trimming pared 7 bases from V and 2 bases from J, leaving 11 bases between. Germline lookup yields CDR1 SNHLY and CDR2 FYNNEI. The CDR3 length is 13 residues. The CDR3 DNA follows: TGTGCCAGCACTACAGGCAGCAACACTGAAGCTTTCTTT. Translation gives CASTTGSNTEAFF.

This chain links TRBV7-2 with TRBJ1-2, with D maybe TRBD1 (5 bases). Between the trimmed V and J ends, which lost 1 base and 2 bases, there was a span of 11 bases. The CDR3 runs 15 residues. CDR1 is SGHTA and CDR2 is FQGNSA in the germline V gene. CDR3 protein: CASSLGGPGNYGYTF. CDR3 sequence (DNA): TGTGCCAGCAGCTTAGGTGGGCCAGGGAACTATGGCTACACCTTC.

V gene TRBV7-9 combines with J gene TRBJ1-4, with D possibly matching TRBD1 (5 bases). CDR1 and CDR2 from the germline V gene are SEHNR and FQNEAQ (reference sequence). V gave up 1 base and J gave up 1 base, with 7 bases separating them. There are 15 residues in the CDR3. The CDR3 DNA reads as TGTGCCAGCAGCTTAGTTACAGGAACTAATGAAAAACTGTTTTTT. This gives the protein CASSLVTGTNEKLFF.

The rearrangement uses TRBV10-3 and TRBJ2-5, with 7 bases fitting TRBD1. The length of the CDR3 is 18 residues. CDR1 is ENHRY, CDR2 SYGVKD, per germline. J was trimmed by 0 bases and V by 0 bases; bases with no gene match: 10. The CDR3 here is CAISESKGGGQYQETQYF. DNA for the CDR3: TGTGCCATCAGTGAGTCTAAGGGTGGGGGACAGTACCAAGAGACCCAGTACTTC.

The chain recombines TRBV19 with TRBJ1-5; a possible D gene is TRBD1 (5 bases). The V gene's germline CDR1 is LNHDA and CDR2 SQIVND (reference sequence). There are 16 residues in the CDR3. V was clipped by 2 bases and J by 6 bases, with 17 bases between them. This CDR3 is CASSILGQGVSQPQHF. CDR3 in DNA: TGTGCCAGTAGTATATTAGGACAAGGTGTAAGTCAGCCCCAGCATTTT.

V and J are TRBV6-5 and TRBJ1-5; the D gene is possibly TRBD1 (5 bases). V lost 7 bases and J 2 bases, leaving 12 bases between the germline ends. The CDR3 covers 14 residues. Per the germline V gene, CDR1 is MNHEY and CDR2 is SVGAGI. The CDR3 region is CASMTEGGNQPQHF. In DNA form, the CDR3 reads TGTGCCAGCATGACAGAAGGAGGCAATCAGCCCCAGCATTTT.

This chain connects TRBV7-9 to TRBJ1-2; D perhaps matches TRBD1 (6 bases). CDR1 and CDR2 from the germline V gene are SEHNR and FQNEAQ (reference sequence). This CDR3 has 17 residues. Deletions cut 0 bases from V and 6 bases from J, with 20 bases between. The CDR3 nucleotides are TGTGCCAGCAGCTTAGCTTTTGTGAACAGGGAACCTGATGGCTACACCTTC. It encodes CASSLAFVNREPDGYTF.

The CDR3, as DNA: TGTGCCAGCAGCCGACAGAACTATGGGACTGAAGCTTTCTTT. This encodes CASSRQNYGTEAFF. The V gene is TRBV5-6, the J gene TRBJ1-1; perhaps TRBD1 as D (5 bases). V was cut by 4 bases and J by 5 bases, with 15 bases left in between. Germline-derived CDR1 and CDR2 are SGHDT and YYEEEE. CDR3 size: 14 residues.

J is TRBJ1-5 and V is TRBV6-5; D is unclear. Germline V lookup: CDR1 MNHEY, CDR2 SVGAGI. The CDR3 runs to 15 residues. Deletions cut 2 bases from V and 4 bases from J, with 12 bases between. The CDR3 loop is CASSYIPQSNQPQHF. The CDR3 nucleotides are TGTGCCAGCAGTTACATACCGCAGTCGAATCAGCCCCAGCATTTT.

V usage is TRBV6-5 and J usage is TRBJ2-5, with D possibly being TRBD2 (5 bases). Germline V gene sequence: CDR1 MNHEY, CDR2 SVGAGI. The CDR3 has 15 amino acids. The V end was cut by 0 bases, the J end by 3 bases, with 11 bases between. The CDR3 sequence is CASSYSTWREETQYF. The CDR3 nucleotides are TGTGCCAGCAGTTACTCGACATGGCGGGAAGAGACCCAGTACTTC.

The chain recombines TRBV2 with TRBJ2-5, with 8 bases lining up with TRBD1. Germline V lookup: CDR1 SNHLY, CDR2 FYNNEI. The CDR3 has 15 amino acids. After removal of 0 bases from V and 5 bases from J, the junction contained 5 bases not matched to a gene. This CDR3 reads CASSEAGRGPETQYF. The DNA of the CDR3 is TGTGCCAGCAGTGAAGCTGGCAGGGGGCCGGAGACCCAGTACTTC.

The gene calls are TRBV5-1 and TRBJ1-4; 7 nucleotides agree with TRBD1. Germline CDR1 and CDR2: SGHRS and YFSETQ. CDR3 length: 14 amino acids. V was pared by 4 bases and J by 5 bases, with 5 bases of the junction left unmatched. CDR3 sequence: CASSLGTVNEKLFF. DNA for the CDR3: TGCGCCAGCAGCCTTGGGACAGTAAATGAAAAACTGTTTTTT.

CDR3 bases: TGTGCCAGTGAGACAGGGAAGCACGGTCAGCCCCAGCATTTT. Translation gives CASETGKHGQPQHF. V is TRBV19 and J is TRBJ1-5; 7 bases map to TRBD1. Germline CDR1 is LNHDA and CDR2 is SQIVND (reference sequence). The junction had 10 bases not matched to a gene; V was cut back by 8 bases and J by 6 bases. The CDR3 is 14 amino acids.

This chain joins TRBV4-1 and TRBJ2-5, with TRBD1 matching over 7 bases. This CDR3 comprises 13 residues. CDR1 is MGHRA, CDR2 YSYEKL, per germline. Trimming at V came to 6 bases and at J to 1 base, leaving 2 bases not matched to a gene. CDR3 DNA sequence: TGCGCCAGCAGTAGGGACAGCCAAGAGACCCAGTACTTC. Protein sequence: CASSRDSQETQYF.

The chain has TRBV2 and TRBJ2-7; 7 bases map to TRBD1. Germline V CDR1 and CDR2: SNHLY, FYNNEI. V shed 7 bases, J shed 0 bases, and the junction held 9 bases outside the gene matches. The CDR3 is 15 residues long. The CDR3 sequence is CASNVDRWDSYEQYF. The CDR3 DNA is TGTGCCAGCAATGTGGACAGGTGGGACTCCTACGAGCAGTACTTC. Using reference TRBV2 and TRBJ2-7 for the parts outside the CDR3, the full variable domain is EPEVTQTPSHQVTQMGQEVILRCVPISNHLYFYWYRQILGQKVEFLVSFYNNEISEKSEIFDDQFSVERPDGSNFTLKIRSTKLEDSAMYFCASNVDRWDSYEQYFGPGTRLTVT.

This sequence joins TRBV9 and TRBJ2-3; TRBD1 agrees at 10 bases. This CDR3 has 17 amino acids. The V gene end was trimmed by 2 bases and the J gene end by 6 bases; junction bases not matched to a gene: 12. Germline loops: CDR1 SGDLS, CDR2 YYNGEE. The CDR3 DNA reads TGTGCCAGCAGCGTGGGTCCCGGGACAGGGGTCGTGGATACGCAGTATTTT. Its protein is CASSVGPGTGVVDTQYF.

CDR3 in amino acids: CASSFAGLAQPQHF. The CDR3 DNA follows: TGTGCCAGCAGCTTCGCAGGGCTGGCTCAGCCCCAGCATTTT. The chain recombines TRBV7-2 with TRBJ1-5, with D possibly matching TRBD1 (5 bases). The CDR3 sequence is 14 residues long. From germline, CDR1 is SGHTA and CDR2 FQGNSA. V was trimmed by 3 bases and J by 6 bases, leaving 12 bases between them.

V and J are TRBV6-5 and TRBJ1-4; D gene uncertain. The CDR3 is made up of 13 amino acids. Germline CDR1 and CDR2: MNHEY and SVGAGI. V was pared by 0 bases and J by 5 bases, with 4 bases between. The CDR3 sequence: CASSYSGNEKLFF. The DNA of the CDR3 is TGTGCCAGCAGTTACTCCGGGAATGAAAAACTGTTTTTT.